The 32 T cell receptor beta chains below all came from one sample that was sequenced in a study of shared clonotypes between healthy human individuals. Here immunoSEQ multiplex PCR was the method, and the copy in TCRdb shows in-frame clones only, minus some. The sample yields about 380,000 clones, roughly 96% seen once. The sample was memory CD8+ T cells sorted from blood. Subset described: CD45RO+ cells pooled with CCR7-negative TemRA cells. Every receptor here comes from a young man in good health.

This chain uses TRBV30 with TRBJ2-2; D gene uncertain. Germline V CDR1 and CDR2: GTSNPN, SVGIG (reference sequence). This CDR3 contains 14 residues. Trimming stripped 0 bases from V and 7 bases from J, with 12 bases between. DNA of the CDR3: TGTGCCTGGAGTGTACAAATCCCTCACGGGGAGCTGTTTTTT. Protein product: CAWSVQIPHGELFF.

The chain carries TRBV7-3 and TRBJ2-3; tentatively, D is TRBD2 (6 bases). The CDR3 runs 15 residues. Germline V gives CDR1 SGHTA, CDR2 FQGTGA. V was pared by 0 bases and J by 5 bases, with 12 bases between. CDR3 in DNA: TGTGCCAGCAGCTTAACCGGCGGGAAGATAGATACGCAGTATTTT. It specifies CASSLTGGKIDTQYF.

V is TRBV28 and J is TRBJ2-3, with 11 bases that match TRBD2. CDR3 size: 15 residues. V shed 6 bases, J shed 6 bases, and the junction held 8 bases outside the gene matches. Per the germline V gene, CDR1 is MDHEN and CDR2 is SYDVKM. CDR3 in amino acids: CASSRLAGSGDTQYF. The CDR3 DNA follows: TGTGCCAGCAGCCGACTAGCGGGAAGTGGCGATACGCAGTATTTT. The whole variable domain, remainder taken from reference TRBV28 and TRBJ2-3, is DVKVTQSSRYLVKRTGEKVFLECVQDMDHENMFWYRQDPGLGLRLIYFSYDVKMKEKGDIPEGYSVSREKKERFSLILESASTNQTSMYLCASSRLAGSGDTQYFGPGTRLTVL.

This sequence joins TRBV25-1 and TRBJ2-5; no clear D gene. This CDR3 comprises 13 residues. Trimming took 1 base from V and 6 from J, leaving 9 bases between them. Germline CDR1 and CDR2: MGHDK and SYGVNS. CDR3 sequence (DNA): TGTGCCAGCAGTGAATCGGACGCAAAGACCCAGTACTTC. Amino acids: CASSESDAKTQYF.

This clone showed up just once. The J gene is TRBJ2-1, the V gene TRBV5-1; D gene uncertain. There are 11 residues in the CDR3. The germline CDR1 and CDR2 sequences are SGHRS and YFSETQ. The V and J ends lost 5 bases and 7 bases respectively, with 7 bases between them. The CDR3 loop is CASRVLNEQFF. CDR3 DNA: TGCGCCAGCAGGGTTCTTAATGAGCAGTTCTTC. The variable domain in full, with the rest retrieved from reference TRBV5-1 and TRBJ2-1, is KAGVTQTPRYLIKTRGQQVTLSCSPISGHRSVSWYQQTPGQGLQFLFEYFSETQRNKGNFPGRFSGRQFSNSRSEMNVSTLELGDSALYLCASRVLNEQFFGPGTRLTVL.

The V call is TRBV10-1, the J call TRBJ1-1; possibly TRBD1 for D (6 bases). The V end lost 0 bases, the J end lost 9 bases, and 11 bases lay between the germline ends. CDR3 length equals 13 residues. Germline loops: CDR1 WNHNN, CDR2 SYGVQD (reference sequence). The CDR3 sequence: CASSESVGGQAFF. Written as DNA, the CDR3 is TGCGCCAGCAGTGAGTCTGTCGGGGGGCAAGCTTTCTTT.

The chain employs TRBV19 and TRBJ2-3, with D perhaps TRBD1 (5 bases). Per the germline V gene, CDR1 is LNHDA and CDR2 is SQIVND (reference sequence). The V end was cut by 3 bases, the J end by 2 bases, with 9 bases between. This CDR3 spans 14 amino acids. Here the CDR3 reads CASSITGDTDTQYF. In DNA, the CDR3 is TGTGCCAGTAGTATCACAGGAGACACAGATACGCAGTATTTT.

The chain couples TRBV19 to TRBJ2-4; 9 bases are shared with TRBD2. This CDR3 has 15 residues. After removal of 3 bases from V and 9 bases from J, the junction contained 9 bases not matched to a gene. Germline loops: CDR1 LNHDA, CDR2 SQIVND (reference sequence). The CDR3 coding sequence is TGTGCCAGTAGTATGACAGGGACAGCGGGAGGCATTCAGTACTTC. It codes for CASSMTGTAGGIQYF.

The V call is TRBV19, the J call TRBJ2-7, with D possibly being TRBD2 (6 bases). The ends were cut back, 3 bases at V and 0 bases at J, with 15 bases in the middle. Germline CDR1 is LNHDA and CDR2 is SQIVND (reference sequence). The CDR3 is 16 residues long. CDR3 region: CASSMRWAGSSYEQYF. The CDR3 DNA is TGTGCCAGTAGTATGCGATGGGCGGGGAGCTCCTACGAGCAGTACTTC.

The chain employs TRBV5-6 and TRBJ2-7; no clear D. V was clipped by 0 bases and J by 4 bases, with 11 bases between them. CDR1 and CDR2 from the germline V gene are SGHDT and YYEEEE. CDR3 length: 14 residues. CDR3 DNA: TGTGCCAGCAGCTTGGTTGGCGAGCAGTACGAGCAGTACTTC. This translates into CASSLVGEQYEQYF.

The V gene is TRBV30, the J gene TRBJ2-7, with a possible D match to TRBD1 (5 bases). Germline-derived CDR1 and CDR2 are GTSNPN and SVGIG (reference sequence). V gave up 1 base and J gave up 7 bases, with 11 bases separating them. The CDR3 totals 12 residues. CDR3 nucleotides: TGTGCCTGGAGTGGACAGCCCCTGGAGCAGTACTTC. As protein: CAWSGQPLEQYF.

The chain recombines TRBV28 with TRBJ2-7; TRBD1 matches 12 bases. The CDR3 runs to 17 residues. Germline V lookup: CDR1 MDHEN, CDR2 SYDVKM. V lost 5 bases to trimming and J lost 1 base; unmatched junction nucleotides: 9. The CDR3 sequence: CASSQGTGGVRSYEQYF. The CDR3 bases are TGTGCCAGCAGTCAAGGGACAGGGGGCGTCAGATCCTACGAGCAGTACTTC.

This chain uses TRBV14 with TRBJ2-4, with D hard to call. Trimming took off 2 bases at V and 3 bases at J, with 2 bases between the two ends. The CDR3 is 12 amino acids. The V gene's germline CDR1 is SGHDN and CDR2 FVKESK. In DNA, the CDR3 is TGTGCCAGCAGCCAAAGCAAAAACATTCAGTACTTC. Its protein product is CASSQSKNIQYF.

The rearrangement uses TRBV23-1 and TRBJ1-1; D unclear. TRBV23-1 carries the ORF label, with uncertain function. Trimming left V 8 bases short and J 1 base short, with 14 bases between. The CDR3 has 14 amino acids. In DNA, the CDR3 is TGCGCCAGCGAGTCCCCAGGTTGGAACACTGAAGCTTTCTTT. Its translation is CASESPGWNTEAFF.

V is TRBV25-1 and J is TRBJ2-7; no definite D call. Germline-derived CDR1 and CDR2 are MGHDK and SYGVNS. V lost 10 bases to trimming and J lost 3 bases, with 16 bases between them. The CDR3 runs to 13 residues. As DNA, the CDR3 is TGTGCCAACAAAGGGCGAACCTACTACGAGCAGTACTTC. Its protein product is CANKGRTYYEQYF.

This clone was observed once. This sequence joins TRBV28 and TRBJ1-2; D is possibly TRBD1 (5 bases). V was shortened by 6 bases and J by 0 bases, with 8 bases between the two germline ends. Germline-derived CDR1 and CDR2 are MDHEN and SYDVKM. CDR3 size: 13 residues. The CDR3 nucleotides are TGTGCCAGCAGACAGGACCCTAACTATGGCTACACCTTC. Its protein product is CASRQDPNYGYTF.

This clone appeared a single time. The chain employs TRBV5-1 and TRBJ2-3; D is tentatively TRBD1 or TRBD2 (5 bases each). Trimming took off 0 bases at V and 3 bases at J, with 8 bases between the two ends. Germline V gene lookup returns CDR1 SGHRS and CDR2 YFSETQ. The CDR3 covers 14 residues. The CDR3 DNA reads as TGCGCCAGCAGCTTGGAGTGGGGGACAGATACGCAGTATTTT. Translated: CASSLEWGTDTQYF.

The gene calls are TRBV7-9 and TRBJ2-2; D is possibly TRBD1 or TRBD2 (5 bases each). CDR1 and CDR2 from the germline V gene are SEHNR and FQNEAQ (reference sequence). Trimming pared 3 bases from V and 4 bases from J, leaving 9 bases between. The CDR3 is 14 amino acids. CDR3 bases: TGTGCCAGCAGCTTGGCAGGGACCACCGGGGAGCTGTTTTTT. Translated: CASSLAGTTGELFF.

The V and J genes are TRBV2 and TRBJ2-7; 9 bases map to TRBD1. The V gene end was trimmed by 10 bases and the J gene end by 2 bases; junction bases not matched to a gene: 6. This CDR3 has 13 amino acids. Germline V gene data show CDR1 as SNHLY and CDR2 as FYNNEI. CDR3 nucleotide sequence: TGTGCCACCGGACAGGGGCGAACCTACGAGCAGTACTTC. This encodes CATGQGRTYEQYF.

The genes are TRBV6-1 and TRBJ1-5; tentatively, D is TRBD1 (6 bases). V was trimmed by 5 bases and J by 3 bases, leaving 8 bases between them. From germline, CDR1 is MNHNS and CDR2 SASEGT. The CDR3 runs 13 residues. In DNA form, the CDR3 reads TGTGCCAGCAGTACAGGGATCAATCAGCCCCAGCATTTT. It translates to CASSTGINQPQHF.

The V gene is TRBV23-1, the J gene TRBJ1-1; TRBD1 matches at 10 bases. TRBV23-1 qualifies as an ORF whose function is uncertain. The CDR3 is 15 residues long. V was clipped by 5 bases and J by 4 bases; unmatched bases: 7. The CDR3, as DNA: TGCGCCAGCAGTATTCTGACAGGGGGCAGCACTGAAGCTTTCTTT. This codes for CASSILTGGSTEAFF.

The chain joins TRBV10-2 to TRBJ2-3; 10 nucleotides match TRBD2. The CDR3 loop spans 15 amino acids. CDR1 and CDR2 from the germline V gene are WSHSY and SAAADI. Unmatched junction bases numbered 8, after V lost 9 bases and J lost 2 bases. CDR3 in DNA: TGCGCCAGTGAAAGCGGGAGGGCCTACACAGATACGCAGTATTTT. This gives the protein CASESGRAYTDTQYF.

A note on this clone: This same CDR3 is encoded by further DNA sequences in the sample. The V and J genes are TRBV6-5 and TRBJ2-1, with TRBD1 matching over 7 bases. The V segment lost 0 bases and the J segment 7 bases; nucleotides outside the gene matches: 0. The CDR3 spans 13 residues. CDR1 is MNHEY, CDR2 SVGAGI, per germline. Here the CDR3 reads CASSYSTGNEQFF. CDR3 sequence (DNA): TGTGCCAGCAGTTACTCGACAGGGAATGAGCAGTTCTTC.

The chain uses TRBV28 and TRBJ1-2; no reliable D call. The CDR3 is 14 amino acids. CDR1 is MDHEN and CDR2 is SYDVKM in the germline V gene. The V end was cut by 2 bases, the J end by 5 bases, with 12 bases between. CDR3 sequence (DNA): TGTGCCAGCAGTTTACGAAGGGCAGGATATGGCTACACCTTC. This gives the protein CASSLRRAGYGYTF.

V usage is TRBV28 and J usage is TRBJ2-7; TRBD2 matches at 8 bases. Germline assignment: CDR1 MDHEN and CDR2 SYDVKM. The CDR3 is 13 residues long. V lost 3 bases, J lost 8 bases, and 6 bases stayed unmatched. The CDR3 spells CASSLDGRGQQYF. The CDR3 bases are TGTGCCAGCAGTTTGGACGGGAGGGGTCAGCAGTACTTC.

The chain has TRBV4-1 and TRBJ2-2, with 7 bases identical to TRBD1. Germline CDR1 reads MGHRA; CDR2 reads YSYEKL. The length of the CDR3 is 19 residues. V lost 5 bases to trimming and J lost 3 bases; unmatched junction nucleotides: 18. This chain's CDR3 is CASSSRSGSGGWDTGELFF. CDR3 nucleotide sequence: TGCGCCAGCAGCAGTCGGTCCGGCTCAGGGGGATGGGACACCGGGGAGCTGTTTTTT.

The chain has TRBV1 and TRBJ2-7. TRBV1 is a documented pseudogene. This CDR3 comprises 17 residues. CDR3 coding DNA: TGCACCAGCAGCCACCCCTACAGGGGAGGGCTCTCCTACGAGCAGTACTTC. Its protein product is CTSSHPYRGGLSYEQYF.

This clone came up once. This chain uses TRBV5-6 with TRBJ2-5; D assignment may be TRBD1 or TRBD2 (5 bases each). Germline CDR1 and CDR2: SGHDT and YYEEEE. The CDR3 is 15 amino acids. The V gene lost 2 bases and the J gene lost 0 bases, with 11 bases spanning the gap. The CDR3 protein is CASSLWGMHQETQYF. CDR3 coding DNA: TGTGCCAGCAGCTTATGGGGGATGCACCAAGAGACCCAGTACTTC.

This rearrangement joins TRBV28 to TRBJ2-3; D remains unclear. The CDR3 is 12 amino acids. Germline V gene data show CDR1 as MDHEN and CDR2 as SYDVKM. V lost 6 bases and J lost 15, with 19 bases in between. This CDR3 is CASSPYLDFGYF. CDR3 nucleotides: TGTGCCAGCAGCCCTTACCTCGATTTCGGATATTTT.

A word on this clone: Other DNA sequences in the sample encode the same CDR3. This rearrangement joins TRBV7-9 to TRBJ2-1; 7 nucleotides line up with TRBD1. The CDR3 loop spans 11 amino acids. After removal of 5 bases from V and 9 bases from J, the junction contained 1 base not matched to a gene. Germline lookup yields CDR1 SEHNR and CDR2 FQNEAQ (reference sequence). The CDR3 protein is CASSPGGEQFF. In DNA, the CDR3 is TGTGCCAGCAGCCCAGGGGGTGAGCAGTTCTTC.

V gene TRBV11-3 combines with J gene TRBJ2-7, with a weak D call TRBD1 (7 bases). The CDR3 consists of 12 residues. V was trimmed by 5 bases and J by 7 bases, leaving 12 bases between them. Germline values: CDR1 SGHNT, CDR2 YENEEA. CDR3 DNA: TGTGCCAGCAGCCGGGACAGCGGGGAGCAGTACTTC. Translating gives CASSRDSGEQYF.

The chain employs TRBV27 and TRBJ2-2; TRBD1 is a possible D gene (5 bases). The CDR3 spans 14 residues. Trimming took off 0 bases at V and 6 bases at J, with 8 bases between the two ends. The V gene's germline CDR1 is MNHEY and CDR2 SMNVEV (reference sequence). CDR3 bases: TGTGCCAGCAGTTTATCGTCCAGGGCCGGGGAGCTGTTTTTT. Translating gives CASSLSSRAGELFF.